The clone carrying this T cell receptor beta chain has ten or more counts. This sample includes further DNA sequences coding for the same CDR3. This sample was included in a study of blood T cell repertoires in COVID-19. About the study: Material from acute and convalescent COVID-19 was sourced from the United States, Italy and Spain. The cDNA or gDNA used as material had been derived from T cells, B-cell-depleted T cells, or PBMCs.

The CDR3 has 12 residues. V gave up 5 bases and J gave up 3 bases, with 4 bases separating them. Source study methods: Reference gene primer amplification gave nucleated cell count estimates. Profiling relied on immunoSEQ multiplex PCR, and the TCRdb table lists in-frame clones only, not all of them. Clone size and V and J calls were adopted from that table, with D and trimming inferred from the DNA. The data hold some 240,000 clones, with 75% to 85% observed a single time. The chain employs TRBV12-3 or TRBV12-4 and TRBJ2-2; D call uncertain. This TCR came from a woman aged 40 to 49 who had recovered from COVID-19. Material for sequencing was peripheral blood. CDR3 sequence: CASSPDTGELFF. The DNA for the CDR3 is TGTGCCAGCAGTCCAGACACCGGGGAGCTGTTTTTT.